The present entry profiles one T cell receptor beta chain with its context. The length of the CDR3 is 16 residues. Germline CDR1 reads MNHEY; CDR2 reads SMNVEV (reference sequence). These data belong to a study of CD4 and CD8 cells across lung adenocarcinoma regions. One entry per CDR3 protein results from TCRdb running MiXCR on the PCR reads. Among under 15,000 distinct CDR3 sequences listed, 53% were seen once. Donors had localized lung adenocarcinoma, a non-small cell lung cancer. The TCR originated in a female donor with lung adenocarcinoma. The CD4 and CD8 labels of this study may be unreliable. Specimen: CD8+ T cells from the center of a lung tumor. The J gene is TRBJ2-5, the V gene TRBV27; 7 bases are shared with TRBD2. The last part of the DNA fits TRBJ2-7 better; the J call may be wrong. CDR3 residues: CASSAKAGLLTGEQYF. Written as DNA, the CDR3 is TGTGCCAGCAGCGCGAAAGCGGGACTGCTAACAGGCGAGCAGTACTTC.